This TCR beta chain was found in a study of blood T cell repertoires in COVID-19. Study-level information: Acute and convalescent COVID-19 samples came from the United States, Italy and Spain. T cells, B-cell-depleted T cells, or PBMCs provided the cDNA or gDNA that served as material.

Germline CDR1 SGHRS, CDR2 YFSETQ. The CDR3 is made up of 13 amino acids. The V end lost 7 bases, the J end lost 2 bases, and 9 bases lay between the germline ends. Source study methods: Using reference gene primer amplification, nucleated cell counts were estimated. Produced via immunoSEQ multiplex PCR; TCRdb's table is partial and in-frame only. D and trimming were read from the DNA, whereas the V and J calls and clone size are those reported in that table. The sample includes more than 200,000 clones, approximately 90% of them seen just once. Sequenced material: peripheral blood. The rearrangement uses TRBV5-1 and TRBJ1-4; D is possibly TRBD1 (6 bases). This receptor was obtained from a man aged 65 to 79 with acute or convalescent COVID-19. Here the CDR3 DNA reads TGCGCCAGCTCAGGGGAGACTAATGAAAAACTGTTTTTT. It codes for CASSGETNEKLFF.